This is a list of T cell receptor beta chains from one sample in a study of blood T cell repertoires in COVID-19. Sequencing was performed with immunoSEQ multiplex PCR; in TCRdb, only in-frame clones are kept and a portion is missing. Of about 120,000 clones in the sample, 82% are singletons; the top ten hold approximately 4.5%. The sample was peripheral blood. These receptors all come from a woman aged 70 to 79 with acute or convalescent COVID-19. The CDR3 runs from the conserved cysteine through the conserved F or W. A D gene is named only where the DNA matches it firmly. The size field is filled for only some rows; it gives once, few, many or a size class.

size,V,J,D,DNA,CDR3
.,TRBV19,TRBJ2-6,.,TGTGCCAGTAGTATTGGAGGGGCGGCCTCTGGGGCCAACGTCCTGACTTTC,CASSIGGAASGANVLTF
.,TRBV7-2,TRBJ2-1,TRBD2,TGTGCCAGCAGCTTAGCAGGCGGGGGGGCCGGTGAGCAGTTCTTC,CASSLAGGGAGEQFF
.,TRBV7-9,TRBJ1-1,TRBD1,TGTGCCAGCAGCGTTACGGGACAGGGTTCCGGTGAAGCTTTCTTT,CASSVTGQGSGEAFF
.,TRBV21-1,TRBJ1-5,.,TGTGCCAGCAGGTCGACAGGGGGTCTCCAAGGCCCCAATCAGCCCCAGCATTTT,CASRSTGGLQGPNQPQHF
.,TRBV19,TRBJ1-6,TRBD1,TGTGCCAGTAGTACCCGGACAGGGATTAATTCACCCCTCCACTTT,CASSTRTGINSPLHF
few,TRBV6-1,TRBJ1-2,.,TGTGCCAGCAGTGATGATTCAGGGGGCTACACCTTC,CASSDDSGGYTF
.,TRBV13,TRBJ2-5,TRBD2,TGTGCCAGCAGCCCTTGGGGGGGAGAGACCCAGTACTTC,CASSPWGGETQYF
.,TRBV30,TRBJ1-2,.,TGTGCCTGTCCTAGGGGGGGCCCTTCCTTGAACTATGGCTACACCTTC,CACPRGGPSLNYGYTF
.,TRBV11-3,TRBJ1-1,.,TGTGCCAGCAGGGGCTTCATGAACACTGAAGCTTTCTTT,CASRGFMNTEAFF
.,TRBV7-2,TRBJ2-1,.,TGTGCCAGCAGCCCTACGGGGACAACAAACAATGAGCAGTTCTTC,CASSPTGTTNNEQFF
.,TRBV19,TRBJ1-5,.,TGTGCCAGTAGTATACAATTGGGACGGGGCAGGGGAAGCAATCAGCCCCAGCATTTT,CASSIQLGRGRGSNQPQHF
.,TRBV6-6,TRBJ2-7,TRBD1,TGTGCCAGCACCCTGGGACAGGGACCGGGCGAGCAGTACTTC,CASTLGQGPGEQYF
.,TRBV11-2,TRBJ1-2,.,TGTGCCAGCAGCGCCGGGGGGACCTATGGCTACACCTTC,CASSAGGTYGYTF
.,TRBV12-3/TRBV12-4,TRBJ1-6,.,TGTGCCAGCAGTGCCGGGGGGAATTCACCCCTCCACTTT,CASSAGGNSPLHF
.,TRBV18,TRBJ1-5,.,TGTGCCAGCTCACCGACCATGACAGCCAGCAATCAGCCCCAGCATTTT,CASSPTMTASNQPQHF
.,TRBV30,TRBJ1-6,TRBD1,TGTGCCTGGAGTGAACTGGACAGGATGACACCCCTCCACTTT,CAWSELDRMTPLHF
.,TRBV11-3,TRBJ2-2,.,TGTGCCAGCAGCTCATCCCCGGGTCTGTGGGGGGGGCCGACCGGGGAGCTGTTTTTT,CASSSSPGLWGGPTGELFF
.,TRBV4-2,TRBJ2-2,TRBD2,TGTGCCAGCAGTCCTAGCGGGGGTAGAGACACCGGGGAGCTGTTTTTT,CASSPSGGRDTGELFF
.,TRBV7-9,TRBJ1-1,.,TGTGCCAGCAGCTGGGGATCAGGGGCTGAAGCTTTCTTT,CASSWGSGAEAFF
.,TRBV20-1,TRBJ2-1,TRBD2,TGCAGTGCTAGTTCCCCTAGCGGGGGGGGTAGCTCCTACAATGAGCAGTTCTTC,CSASSPSGGGSSYNEQFF
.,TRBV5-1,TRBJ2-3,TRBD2,TGCGCCAGCAGCTTGGCCGACGGGGGGACAGATACGCAGTATTTT,CASSLADGGTDTQYF
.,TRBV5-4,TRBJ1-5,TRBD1,TGTGCCAGCAGCCCCGGGACAGAGAATCAGCCCCAGCATTTT,CASSPGTENQPQHF
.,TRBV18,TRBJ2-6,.,TGTGCCAGCTCACCACCGAGGGGGGCCAACGTCCTGACTTTC,CASSPPRGANVLTF
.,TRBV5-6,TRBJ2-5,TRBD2,TGTGCCAGCAGCTTCTTAGCGGGGGAGACTCGAGAGACCCAGTACTTC,CASSFLAGETRETQYF
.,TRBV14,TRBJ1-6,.,TGTGCCAGCAGCCAGGGGCGGTATAATTCACCCCTCCACTTT,CASSQGRYNSPLHF
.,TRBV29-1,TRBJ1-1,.,TGCAGCGTTGACCTTGCTTTCTTT,CSVDLAFF
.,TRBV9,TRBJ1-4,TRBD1,TGTGCCAGCAGCAGACAGGGGGGGGATGAAAAACTGTTTTTT,CASSRQGGDEKLFF
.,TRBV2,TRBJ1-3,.,TGTGCCAGCAGCCCGCAGGGTAAATCTGGAAACACCATATATTTT,CASSPQGKSGNTIYF
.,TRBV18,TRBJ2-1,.,TGTGCCAGCTCACCACCGGGGGGATGGGAGCAGTTCTTC,CASSPPGGWEQFF
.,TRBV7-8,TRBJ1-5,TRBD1,TGTGCCAGCAGCCGACAGGGAGGTCAGCCCCAGCATTTT,CASSRQGGQPQHF
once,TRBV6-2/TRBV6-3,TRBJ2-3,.,TGTGCCAGCAGCGCCCTGTCTAGCAGTAGTACGGATACGCAGTATTTT,CASSALSSSSTDTQYF
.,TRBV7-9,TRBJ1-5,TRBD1,TGTGCCAGCACAAGGGACAGTAATCAGCCCCAGCATTTT,CASTRDSNQPQHF
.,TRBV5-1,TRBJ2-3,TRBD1,TGCGCCAGCAGCTTGGGATATGGACAGGGGATTGAGGGGACAGATACGCAGTATTTT,CASSLGYGQGIEGTDTQYF
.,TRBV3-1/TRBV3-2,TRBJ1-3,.,TGTGCCAGCAGCCAAGAGACAAGAAACACCATATATTTT,CASSQETRNTIYF
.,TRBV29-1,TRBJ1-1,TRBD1,TGCAGCGTTTCTTCCGGGACAGGTTCTTCTGAAGCTTTCTTT,CSVSSGTGSSEAFF
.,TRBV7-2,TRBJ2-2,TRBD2,TGTGCCAGCAGCCGGGGGGGGAACACCGGGGAGCTGTTTTTT,CASSRGGNTGELFF
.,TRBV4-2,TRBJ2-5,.,TGTGCCAGCAGCCAACAATTACTAGACCGGGAGACCCAGTACTTC,CASSQQLLDRETQYF
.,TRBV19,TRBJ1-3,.,TGTGCCAGTAGCGAAACCGGGAGGTCTGGAAACACCATATATTTT,CASSETGRSGNTIYF
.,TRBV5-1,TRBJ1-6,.,TGCGCCAGCAGCTTGGAATGGAGGGGGAGGGGCTCCTATAATTCACCCCTCCACTTT,CASSLEWRGRGSYNSPLHF